The clone carrying this T cell receptor (beta chain) is categorized as medium-sized. The antigen remains unidentified. TCR cDNA molecules were tagged individually, and each one carried a unique molecular identifier. TCRdb used MiXCR to reprocess the 5' RACE reads, holding one entry per CDR3 protein. The repertoire has about 27,000 distinct CDR3 sequences, about 7% of them found once; the top ten carry roughly an eighth. This record comes from a study of spatial heterogeneity in lung cancer. Study in general: As counted in raw reads, each unique TCR and UMI combination appeared more than ten times on average.

Study-level findings and limits: Ubiquitous expanded tumor TCRs were observed in blood more at resection than follow-up.

The time point here: sample taken at primary tumor resection. Without sorting, whole RNA was sequenced from tumor, nontumor lung or frozen PBMC. The receptor's source is a male donor with early-stage non-small cell lung cancer. The sample here was PBMCs, taken at surgery.

In DNA, the CDR3 is TGTGCCAGCAGCGTTTTAGGCGAAAATGAGCAGTTCTTC. Its translation is CASSVLGENEQFF. V and J are TRBV9 and TRBJ2-1; D uncertain. Germline CDR1 is SGDLS and CDR2 is YYNGEE. The CDR3 spans 13 residues. V was cut by 2 bases and J by 7 bases, with 10 bases left in between.